The source of this T cell receptor (beta chain) is a study of blood T cell repertoires in COVID-19 (dated by TCRdb to 2018 to 2020). With regard to the full study: Samples covering the acute and convalescent phases of COVID-19 were provided by collaborators in the United States, Italy and Spain. Where HLA class I and class II types were available, the types were taken from metadata supplied by the sample provider, not from assay-based typing. The dataset comprised deeply sampled blood TCRbeta repertoires from subjects exposed to, actively infected with, or recovered from COVID-19. The samples were drawn from two sources: the first 160 participants of the ongoing ImmuneRACE study, and over 950 subjects contributed by 6 global collaborators. Sample metadata almost always included a de-identified subject ID, COVID-19 status, age in years and sex. The material from the prospective study consisted of cDNA or gDNA derived from T cells, B-cell-depleted T cells, or PBMCs. The repertoires were made available in a free public database intended to serve as a resource for research on the immune response to SARS-CoV-2.

Beyond this particular receptor, the publication reports: The quantity of clinical and demographic metadata differed by source and by participant and was supplied without curation.

The collaborating institutions used their own protocols to collect whole blood in K2EDTA tubes. For TCRbeta analysis, collaborators shipped samples as frozen whole blood, isolated PBMCs, or DNA extracted from either of those sample types. With regard to this clone: Its antigen is unknown. Per-base quality was not reported, and no clone a single base away is much larger than it.

The immunoSEQ Assay, a bias-controlled multiplex PCR, was used to amplify TCRbeta CDR3 regions from genomic DNA. As for the original processing: The number of nucleated cells in each sample was estimated by amplification of reference gene primers within the assay. To quantify the absolute abundance of each unique TCRbeta CDR3 rearrangement, sequence reads were collapsed and filtered. Productive Simpson clonality was computed per sample as the square root of Simpson's diversity index over productive rearrangements. The clones in this table, taken by TCRdb from immuneACCESS, are in-frame only. Not every clone is retained; where verified, under half of the shortfall comes from an unresolved V gene, and the cause of the rest is unknown. V and J calls and clone size follow that table, whereas D and trimming were derived from the DNA. The sample table holds about 190,000 clones, of which more than 75% were seen once. The top ten hold about 4.2% of the sample.

The CDR3 starts with the cysteine, ends with the phenylalanine, and has 15 residues. The entry retains the CDR3 DNA only, 45 bases that are in frame from base 1. The germline V gene supplies CDR1 SQVTM and CDR2 ANQGSEA. Trimming removed 7 bases from V and 5 bases from J; the gene matches leave 9 bases unexplained. The V and J genes are TRBV29-1 and TRBJ2-1; 12 nucleotides in the junction match TRBD2. The sequencing sample was made of peripheral blood. The TCR sequence derives from a human donor in a cohort sampled during active COVID-19. The bases read TGCAGCGCTGGGGCACTAGCGGGGGGCAACAATGAGCAGTTCTTC. Its protein reads: CSAGALAGGNNEQFF.